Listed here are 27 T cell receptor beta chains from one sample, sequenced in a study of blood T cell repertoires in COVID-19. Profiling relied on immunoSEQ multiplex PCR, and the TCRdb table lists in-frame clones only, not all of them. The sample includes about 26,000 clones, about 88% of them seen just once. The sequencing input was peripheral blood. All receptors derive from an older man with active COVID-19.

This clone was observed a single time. The CDR3: CASNPGQFGNTEAFF. In DNA form, the CDR3 reads TGTGCCAGTAACCCCGGACAGTTTGGGAACACTGAAGCTTTCTTT. The chain recombines TRBV19 with TRBJ1-1; weak D call: TRBD1 (6 bases). The CDR3 spans 15 residues. The germline gives CDR1 LNHDA, CDR2 SQIVND (reference sequence). Trimming shortened V by 7 bases and J by 1 base, and 16 bases separated the two germline ends. The whole variable domain, filled in from reference TRBV19 and TRBJ1-1, reads DGGITQSPKYLFRKEGQNVTLSCEQNLNHDAMYWYRQDPGQGLRLIYYSQIVNDFQKGDIAEGYSVSREKKESFPLTVTSAQKNPTAFYLCASNPGQFGNTEAFFGQGTRLTVV.

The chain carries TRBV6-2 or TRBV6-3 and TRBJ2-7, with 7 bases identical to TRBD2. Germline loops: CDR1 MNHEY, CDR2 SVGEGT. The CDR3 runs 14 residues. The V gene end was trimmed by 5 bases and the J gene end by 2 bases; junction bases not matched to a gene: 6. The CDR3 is CASSRDSGAYEQYF. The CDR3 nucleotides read TGTGCCAGCAGTCGCGACAGCGGGGCCTACGAGCAGTACTTC.

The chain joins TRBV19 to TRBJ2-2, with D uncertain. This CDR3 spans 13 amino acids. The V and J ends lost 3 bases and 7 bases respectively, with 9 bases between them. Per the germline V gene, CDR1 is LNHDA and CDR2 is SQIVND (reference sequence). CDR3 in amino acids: CASSISPGGELFF. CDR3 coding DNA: TGTGCCAGTAGTATCTCCCCGGGCGGGGAGCTGTTTTTT. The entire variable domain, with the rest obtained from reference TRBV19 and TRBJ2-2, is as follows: DGGITQSPKYLFRKEGQNVTLSCEQNLNHDAMYWYRQDPGQGLRLIYYSQIVNDFQKGDIAEGYSVSREKKESFPLTVTSAQKNPTAFYLCASSISPGGELFFGEGSRLTVL.

The CDR3: CASSPDRGNIQYF. For the CDR3, the DNA is TGTGCCAGCAGCCCGGACAGGGGGAACATTCAGTACTTC. The V call is TRBV5-6, the J call TRBJ2-4; 10 nucleotides line up with TRBD1. With 4 bases clipped from V and 7 bases from J, the junction kept 2 bases outside the gene matches. Germline V gene sequence: CDR1 SGHDT, CDR2 YYEEEE. There are 13 residues in the CDR3.

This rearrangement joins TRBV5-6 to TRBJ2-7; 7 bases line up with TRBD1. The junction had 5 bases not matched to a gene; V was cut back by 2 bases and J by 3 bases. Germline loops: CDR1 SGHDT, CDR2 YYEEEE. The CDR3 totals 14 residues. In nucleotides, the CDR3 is TGTGCCAGCAGCTTCAAAGGGGGCCGCTACGAGCAGTACTTC. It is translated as CASSFKGGRYEQYF.

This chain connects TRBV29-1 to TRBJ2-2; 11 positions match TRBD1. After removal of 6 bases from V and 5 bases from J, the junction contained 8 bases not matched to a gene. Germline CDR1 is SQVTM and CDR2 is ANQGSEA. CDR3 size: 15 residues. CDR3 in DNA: TGCAGCGTGGTTGGGACAGGGGGTCGGACCGGGGAGCTGTTTTTT. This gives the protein CSVVGTGGRTGELFF.

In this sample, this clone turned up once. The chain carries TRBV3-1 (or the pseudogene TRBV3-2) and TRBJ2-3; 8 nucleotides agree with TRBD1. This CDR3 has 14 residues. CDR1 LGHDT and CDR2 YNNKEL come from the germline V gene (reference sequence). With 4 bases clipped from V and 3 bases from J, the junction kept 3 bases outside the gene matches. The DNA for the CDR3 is TGTGCCAGCAGCCCGAGACAGGGGACAGATACGCAGTATTTT. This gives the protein CASSPRQGTDTQYF.

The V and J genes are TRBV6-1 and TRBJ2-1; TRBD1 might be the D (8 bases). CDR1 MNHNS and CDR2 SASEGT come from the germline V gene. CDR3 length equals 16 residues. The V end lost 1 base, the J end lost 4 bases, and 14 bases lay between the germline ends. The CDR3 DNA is TGTGCCAGCAGTGAAGGGGAGGGACAGGCATACAATGAGCAGTTCTTC. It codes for CASSEGEGQAYNEQFF.

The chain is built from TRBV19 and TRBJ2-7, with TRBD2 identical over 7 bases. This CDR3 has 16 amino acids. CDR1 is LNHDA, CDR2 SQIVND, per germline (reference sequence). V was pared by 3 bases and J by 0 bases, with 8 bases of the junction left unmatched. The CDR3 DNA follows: TGTGCCAGTAGTATGGCTAGCGGATCGAGCTCCTACGAGCAGTACTTC. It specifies CASSMASGSSSYEQYF. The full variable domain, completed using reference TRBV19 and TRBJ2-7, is DGGITQSPKYLFRKEGQNVTLSCEQNLNHDAMYWYRQDPGQGLRLIYYSQIVNDFQKGDIAEGYSVSREKKESFPLTVTSAQKNPTAFYLCASSMASGSSSYEQYFGPGTRLTVT.

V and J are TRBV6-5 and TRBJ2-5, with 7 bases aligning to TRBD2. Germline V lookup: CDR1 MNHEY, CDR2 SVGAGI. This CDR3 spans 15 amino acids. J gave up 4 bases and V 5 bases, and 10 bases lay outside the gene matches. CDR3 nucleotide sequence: TGTGCCAGCAGTCTCACTAGCGCCCGGGGAGAGACCCAGTACTTC. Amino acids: CASSLTSARGETQYF.

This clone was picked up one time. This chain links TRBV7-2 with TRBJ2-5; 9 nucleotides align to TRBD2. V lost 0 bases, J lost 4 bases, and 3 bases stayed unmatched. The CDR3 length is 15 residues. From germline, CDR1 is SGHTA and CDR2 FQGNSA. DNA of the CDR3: TGTGCCAGCAGCTTAGCGGCGGGGGGGCGAGAGACCCAGTACTTC. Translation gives CASSLAAGGRETQYF.

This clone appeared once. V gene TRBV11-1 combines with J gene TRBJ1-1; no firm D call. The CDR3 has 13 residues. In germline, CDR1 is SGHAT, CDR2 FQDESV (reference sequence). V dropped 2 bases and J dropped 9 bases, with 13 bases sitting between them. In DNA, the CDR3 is TGTGCCAGCAGCTTATTCCCACAGCCCCAAGCTTTCTTT. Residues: CASSLFPQPQAFF.

DNA for the CDR3: TGTGCCACAGGGGTTTCAAGCAATCAGCCCCAGCATTTT. Translating it yields CATGVSSNQPQHF. V and J are TRBV27 and TRBJ1-5, with D perhaps matching TRBD1 (6 bases). V was clipped by 10 bases and J by 1 base, with 11 bases between them. CDR3 length: 13 residues. The germline gives CDR1 MNHEY, CDR2 SMNVEV (reference sequence).

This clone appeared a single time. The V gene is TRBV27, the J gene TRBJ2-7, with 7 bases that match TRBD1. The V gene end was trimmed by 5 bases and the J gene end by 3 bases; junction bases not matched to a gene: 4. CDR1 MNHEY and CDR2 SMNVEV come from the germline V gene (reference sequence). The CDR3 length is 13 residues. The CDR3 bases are TGTGCCAGCAGTGTGGCAGGGGGCTACGAGCAGTACTTC. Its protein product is CASSVAGGYEQYF.

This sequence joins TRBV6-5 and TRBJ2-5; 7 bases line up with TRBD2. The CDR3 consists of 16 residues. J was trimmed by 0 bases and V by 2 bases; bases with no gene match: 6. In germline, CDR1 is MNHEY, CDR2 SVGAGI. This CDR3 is CASSYRPGGNQETQYF. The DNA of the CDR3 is TGTGCCAGCAGTTACAGACCCGGGGGGAACCAAGAGACCCAGTACTTC.

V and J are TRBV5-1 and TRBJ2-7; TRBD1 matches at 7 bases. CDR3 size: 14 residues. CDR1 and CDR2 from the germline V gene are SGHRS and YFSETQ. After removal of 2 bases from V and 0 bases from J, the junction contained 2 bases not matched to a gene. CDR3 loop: CASSFDRVSYEQYF. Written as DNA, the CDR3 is TGCGCCAGCAGCTTCGACAGGGTCTCCTACGAGCAGTACTTC.

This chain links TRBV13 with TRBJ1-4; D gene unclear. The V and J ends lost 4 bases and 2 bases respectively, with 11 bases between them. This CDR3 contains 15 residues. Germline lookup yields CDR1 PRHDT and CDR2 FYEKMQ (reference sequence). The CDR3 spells CASSSYVRTNEKLFF. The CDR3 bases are TGTGCCAGCAGCTCATACGTCCGGACTAATGAAAAACTGTTTTTT. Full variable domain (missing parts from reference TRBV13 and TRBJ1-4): AAGVIQSPRHLIKEKRETATLKCYPIPRHDTVYWYQQGPGQDPQFLISFYEKMQSDKGSIPDRFSAQQFSDYHSELNMSSLELGDSALYFCASSSYVRTNEKLFFGSGTQLSVL.

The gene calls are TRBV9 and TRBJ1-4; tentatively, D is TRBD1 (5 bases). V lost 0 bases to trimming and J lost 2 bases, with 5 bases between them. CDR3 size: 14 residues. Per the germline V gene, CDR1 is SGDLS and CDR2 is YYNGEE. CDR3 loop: CASSVGQTNEKLFF. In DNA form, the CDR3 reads TGTGCCAGCAGCGTAGGACAGACTAATGAAAAACTGTTTTTT.

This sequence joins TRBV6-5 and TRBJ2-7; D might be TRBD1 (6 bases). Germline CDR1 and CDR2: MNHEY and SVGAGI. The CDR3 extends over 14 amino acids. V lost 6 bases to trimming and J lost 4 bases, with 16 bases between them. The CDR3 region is CASSMTGHIYEQYF. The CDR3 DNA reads TGTGCCAGCAGCATGACGGGACACATTTACGAGCAGTACTTC.

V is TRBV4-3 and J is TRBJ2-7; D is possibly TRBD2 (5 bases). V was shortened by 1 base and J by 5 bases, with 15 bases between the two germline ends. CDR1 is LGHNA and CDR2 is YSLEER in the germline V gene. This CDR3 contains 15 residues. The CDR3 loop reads CASSQGPGKVHEQYF. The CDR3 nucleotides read TGCGCCAGCAGCCAAGGGCCCGGGAAGGTCCACGAGCAGTACTTC.

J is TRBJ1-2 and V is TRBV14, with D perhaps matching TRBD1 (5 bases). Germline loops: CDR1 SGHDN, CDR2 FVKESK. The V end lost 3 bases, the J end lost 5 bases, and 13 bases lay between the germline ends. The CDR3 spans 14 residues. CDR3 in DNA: TGTGCCAGCAGCCAGCGGGGGTGGGATTATGGCTACACCTTC. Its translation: CASSQRGWDYGYTF.

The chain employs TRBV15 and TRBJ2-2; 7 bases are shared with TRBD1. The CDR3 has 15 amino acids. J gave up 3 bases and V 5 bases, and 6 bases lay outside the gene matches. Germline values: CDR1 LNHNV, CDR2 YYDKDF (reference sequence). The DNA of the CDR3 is TGTGCCACCAGCCCAACAGGGGAATACACCGGGGAGCTGTTTTTT. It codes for CATSPTGEYTGELFF. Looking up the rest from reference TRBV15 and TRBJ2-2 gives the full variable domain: DAMVIQNPRYQVTQFGKPVTLSCSQTLNHNVMYWYQQKSSQAPKLLFHYYDKDFNNEADTPDNFQSRRPNTSFCFLDIRSPGLGDTAMYLCATSPTGEYTGELFFGEGSRLTVL.

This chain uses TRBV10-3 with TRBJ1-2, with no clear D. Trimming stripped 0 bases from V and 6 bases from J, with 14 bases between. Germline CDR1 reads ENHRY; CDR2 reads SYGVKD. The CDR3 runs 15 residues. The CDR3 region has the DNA TGTGCCATCAGTGAGTCAGGCGGGCAGCCTAATGGCTACACCTTC. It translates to CAISESGGQPNGYTF.

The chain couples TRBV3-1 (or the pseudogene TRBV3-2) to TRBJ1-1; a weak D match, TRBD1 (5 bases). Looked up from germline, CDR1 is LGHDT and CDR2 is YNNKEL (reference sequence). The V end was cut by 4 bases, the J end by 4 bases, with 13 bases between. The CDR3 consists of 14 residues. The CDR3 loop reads CASSPSGFGTEAFF. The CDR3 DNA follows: TGTGCCAGCAGCCCCTCAGGGTTTGGCACTGAAGCTTTCTTT.

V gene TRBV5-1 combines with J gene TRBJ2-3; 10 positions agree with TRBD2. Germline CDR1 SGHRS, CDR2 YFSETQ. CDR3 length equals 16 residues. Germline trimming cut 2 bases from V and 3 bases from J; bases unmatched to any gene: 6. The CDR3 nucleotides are TGCGCCAGCAGCTTAGGAGCGGGGGGGCTGACAGATACGCAGTATTTT. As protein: CASSLGAGGLTDTQYF.

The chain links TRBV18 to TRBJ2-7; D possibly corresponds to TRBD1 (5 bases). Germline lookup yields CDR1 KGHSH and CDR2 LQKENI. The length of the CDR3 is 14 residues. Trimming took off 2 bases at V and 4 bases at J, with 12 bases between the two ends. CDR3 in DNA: TGTGCCAGCTCACCAGGGGCAGGAGTGTACGAGCAGTACTTC. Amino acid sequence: CASSPGAGVYEQYF.

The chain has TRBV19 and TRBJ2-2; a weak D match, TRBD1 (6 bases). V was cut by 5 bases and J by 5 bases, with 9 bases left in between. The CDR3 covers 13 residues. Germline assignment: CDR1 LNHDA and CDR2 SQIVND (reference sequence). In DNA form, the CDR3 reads TGTGCCAGTAGTGCCCAGGGGACCGGGGAGCTGTTTTTT. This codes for CASSAQGTGELFF.